This TCR beta chain was found in a study of blood T cell repertoires in COVID-19. Overall study: Samples representing acute and convalescent COVID-19 were sourced from the United States, Italy and Spain.

Original analysis: Nucleated cell counts were estimated from reference gene primer amplification. TCRdb's table, derived via immunoSEQ multiplex PCR, lists solely in-frame clones and lacks some. V and J calls and clone size are as listed in that table; D and trimming were resolved from the DNA. This table holds about 270,000 clones, 88% found once. The CDR3 has 15 amino acids. V lost 4 bases and J lost 8, with 19 bases in between. From germline, CDR1 is SGHTA and CDR2 FQGNSA. The sequenced material came from peripheral blood. J is TRBJ2-3 and V is TRBV7-2; D is perhaps TRBD1 (6 bases). The sequence derives from a man in his fifties or sixties who had recovered from COVID-19. The CDR3 loop reads CASSSSGALSFTQYF. CDR3 nucleotides: TGTGCCAGCAGCTCCTCAGGGGCCCTCAGCTTTACGCAGTATTTT.